The clone carrying this T cell receptor beta chain has a count of ten or more. Its antigen is unknown. This specimen comes from a study of beta chain bispecific antibodies for T cell cancers. Blood mononuclear cells were expanded for 2 to 3 days using either OKT3 anti-CD3 antibody or CD3/CD28 beads. Each coculture: roughly 5 x 10^4 target cells, roughly 5 x 10^4 normal T cells, bispecific antibody. Clonotypes were quantified using unique molecular identifier barcodes. TCRdb independently ran MiXCR on the 5' RACE reads; one entry per CDR3 protein. The data hold 17,000 or so distinct CDR3 sequences, with around 2.1% observed a single time. Study-wide results and caveats: In these mixed samples, most targeted TRBV reads derived from the leukemia cell line.

This TCR derives from a human donor in good health. Some clones in this sample may be carry-over from other donors' samples. Sequencing was performed on healthy donor T cells cultured with leukemia cells.

The CDR3 is CASSAHEQYF. The DNA of the CDR3 is TGTGCCAGCAGTGCCCACGAGCAGTACTTC. This chain connects TRBV2 to TRBJ2-7; D is uncertain. Germline CDR1 and CDR2: SNHLY and FYNNEI. This CDR3 spans 10 amino acids. V lost 4 bases, J lost 5 bases, and 3 bases lay in between.